This T cell receptor (beta chain) was identified during a study of T-cell memory formation after mild COVID-19. Study at large: TCR clusters were mostly confined to one donor each. Findings of the study overall: The main location of contracting CD4+ clones was CM and EM, and that of contracting CD8+ clones was EMRA.

V was cut by 0 bases and J by 5 bases, with 6 bases left in between. The CDR3 has 13 residues. Germline-derived CDR1 and CDR2 are SGHRS and YFSETQ. Details on this clonotype: Its antigen remains unidentified.

TCRdb reprocessed the 5' RACE reads with MiXCR, giving one entry per CDR3 protein. The sample holds 470,000 or so distinct CDR3 sequences, around 20% seen once. V and J are TRBV5-1 and TRBJ1-5; D is unclear. The TCR comes from an adult woman who had mild COVID-19 (a few samples of this study predate the infection). Cell type and time point are not known. The source material was PBMCs or a T cell subset sorted from them (not recorded which). CDR3 DNA: TGCGCCAGCAGCTTGGTACCCGATCAGCCCCAGCATTTT. It encodes CASSLVPDQPQHF.